The present T cell receptor beta chain was sequenced within a study of shared clonotypes between healthy human individuals. Looking at the study overall: Every donor yielded three CD4 naive, three CD4 memory, two CD8 naive and one CD8 memory plate.

Naive CD8 cells lacked CD45RO and underwent positive selection for CCR7, leaving out terminally differentiated effector memory CD45RA+ cells. With 5 bases clipped from V and 8 bases from J, the junction kept 15 bases outside the gene matches. CDR3 length: 17 amino acids. Germline assignment: CDR1 SEHNR and CDR2 FQNEAQ (reference sequence). TCRdb keeps only in-frame clones here, not all; method: immunoSEQ multiplex PCR. The repertoire holds about 2,200,000 clones, with around 93% as singletons. The TCR was taken from a young man in good health. Some clones in this sample may be carry-over from other donors' samples. The specimen sequenced was naive CD8+ T cells from PBMCs. The J gene is TRBJ2-2, the V gene TRBV7-9; 9 nucleotides match TRBD1. The DNA of the CDR3 is TGTGCCAGCAGCAGTAATTCCGGGACAGGGTTTCCGGGGGAGCTGTTTTTT. Residues: CASSSNSGTGFPGELFF.